This T cell receptor beta chain was profiled in a study of T cell responses to AZD1222 COVID-19 vaccine. General study results and limits: Reportedly, nearly half the spike-specific TCRs target unmutated variant regions. Repertoire sampling was restricted to post-peak T cell response timepoints. The study found Spike-specific TCR breadth and depth rose after two AZD1222 doses.

CDR3 size: 14 residues. Trimming took off 2 bases at V and 0 bases at J, with 8 bases between the two ends. CDR1 and CDR2 (germline): LNHDA, SQIVND (reference sequence). By share, this clone ranks as medium-sized. The antigen is not known. Profiling relied on immunoSEQ multiplex PCR, and the TCRdb table lists in-frame clones only, not all of them. This repertoire shows about 160,000 clones, about 90% found once; its top ten account for around 0.99%. Sequenced material: peripheral blood, taken 28 days after the second AZD1222 dose. The TCR originated in an adult who received the AZD1222 COVID-19 vaccine. This sequence joins TRBV19 and TRBJ2-7; D is uncertain. The DNA for the CDR3 is TGTGCCAGTAGTATAAAGGGTAGCTCCTACGAGCAGTACTTC. It encodes CASSIKGSSYEQYF. Full variable domain (missing parts from reference TRBV19 and TRBJ2-7): DGGITQSPKYLFRKEGQNVTLSCEQNLNHDAMYWYRQDPGQGLRLIYYSQIVNDFQKGDIAEGYSVSREKKESFPLTVTSAQKNPTAFYLCASSIKGSSYEQYFGPGTRLTVT.